A selection of T cell receptor beta chains follows, all from one sample in a study of shared clonotypes between healthy human individuals. Data came from immunoSEQ multiplex PCR; TCRdb stores just in-frame clones and leaves some out. The table shows roughly 86,000 clones, with 68% occurring only once. Input material: memory CD8+ T cells sorted from blood. These receptors all stem from a man aged 25 to 40 in good health. Both conserved end residues are part of each CDR3. The D gene is left open where the match is weak. The listing skips clone size in some rows; elsewhere it reads once, few, many or a size class.

>NA|TRBV6-1|NA|TRBJ1-5
TGTGCCAGCAGTGATTTAGAGGGAGGCAATCAGCCCCAGCATTTT
CASSDLEGGNQPQHF
>TRBD2|TRBV6-5|NA|TRBJ2-3
TGTGCCAGCAGGACCCTAGCGGGAGCCACAGATACGCAGTATTTT
CASRTLAGATDTQYF
>NA|TRBV28|few|TRBJ2-3
TGTGCCAGCAGCCAGGACAGTAGTCGTGGGGATACGCAGTATTTT
CASSQDSSRGDTQYF
>NA|TRBV28|once|TRBJ1-2
TGTGCCAGCAGTTTATTCCCTGGTCAGCCGGGACACCAGGTATTAAGCGAGGGTGGCTACACCTTC
CASSLFPGQPGHQVLSEGGYTF
>NA|TRBV2|once|TRBJ2-3
TGTGCCAGCAGTGAACTCGGGGTCACAGATACGCAGTATTTT
CASSELGVTDTQYF
>TRBD2|TRBV10-2|NA|TRBJ2-7
TGCGCCAGCAGTGAGGGTAGCGGGAGCGAGCAGTACTTC
CASSEGSGSEQYF
>NA|TRBV9|NA|TRBJ2-1
TGTGCCAGCAGCGCCCACCTTTTACCCGAACCTGAGCAGTTCTTC
CASSAHLLPEPEQFF
>TRBD2|TRBV2|NA|TRBJ2-1
TGTGCCAGCAGTGAAATCTGGTCTAGCGGAAACAATGAGCAGTTCTTC
CASSEIWSSGNNEQFF
>NA|TRBV25-1|many|TRBJ2-1
TGTGCCAGCAGTAAAGCCGGGAACTCCTACAATGAGCAGTTCTTC
CASSKAGNSYNEQFF
>NA|TRBV4-1|NA|TRBJ2-7
TGCGCCAGCAGCCAAGAGGCCTCAGGCTCCTACGAGCAGTACTTC
CASSQEASGSYEQYF
>TRBD1|TRBV6-6|NA|TRBJ1-4
TGTGCCAGCAGTTACGCAACAGGGGTGGGTGAAAAACTGTTTTTT
CASSYATGVGEKLFF
>TRBD1|TRBV4-3|NA|TRBJ1-2
TGCGCCAGCAGCCAAGGGGCTGCGGGACAGGGGCGGTACGGCTACACCTTC
CASSQGAAGQGRYGYTF
>TRBD2|TRBV27|NA|TRBJ2-1
TGTGCCAGCGGTAGCGGGAGAGGTGAGCAGTTCTTC
CASGSGRGEQFF
>NA|TRBV28|NA|TRBJ1-5
TGTGCCAGCAAGGCAAGCCTGGAGCCCCAGCATTTT
CASKASLEPQHF
>NA|TRBV18|NA|TRBJ2-7
TGTGCCAGCTCCCCAACCGCAGACTACGAGCAGTACTTC
CASSPTADYEQYF
>NA|TRBV27|NA|TRBJ1-5
TGTGCCAGCAGTTTTAATGGGCAGGACCTGAGGCAGCCCCAGCATTTT
CASSFNGQDLRQPQHF
>NA|TRBV11-3|medium-sized|TRBJ2-2
TGTGCCAGCAGGCCCGGAGGGGACACCGGGGAGCTGTTTTTT
CASRPGGDTGELFF
>NA|TRBV27|NA|TRBJ2-7
TGTGCCAGCAGTTTATCCGGGGGGACACTAGCGCTCGGGGAGCAGTACTTC
CASSLSGGTLALGEQYF
>NA|TRBV6-6|once|TRBJ2-1
TGTGCCGTCAAGGACGGGAGCTCCTACAATGAGCAGTTCTTC
CAVKDGSSYNEQFF
>NA|TRBV18|NA|TRBJ2-2
TGTGCCAGCTCACCGAGGGACTCCTCCACCGGGGAGCTGTTTTTT
CASSPRDSSTGELFF
>NA|TRBV7-8|NA|TRBJ2-4
TGTGCCAGCAGCTTAGACAGGCTGAACATTCAGTACTTC
CASSLDRLNIQYF
>NA|TRBV29-1|once|TRBJ1-1
TGCAGCGTCGCTCCTGGGTGGGGGATGAACACTGAAGCTTTCTTT
CSVAPGWGMNTEAFF
>TRBD2|TRBV9|NA|TRBJ2-7
TGTGCCAGCAGCCCCTGGGGGACTAGCGGCTACTACGAGCAGTACTTC
CASSPWGTSGYYEQYF
>TRBD1|TRBV5-5|NA|TRBJ1-6
TGTGCCAGCAGCTTTTTGCCGGGACAGACCTATAATTCACCCCTCCACTTT
CASSFLPGQTYNSPLHF
>NA|TRBV2|few|TRBJ1-4
TGTGCCAGCAGTGATACCGCCTGGGGTAATGAAAAACTGTTTTTT
CASSDTAWGNEKLFF
>NA|TRBV7-9|once|TRBJ1-2
TGTGCCAGCAGCTTATTGCAGGGGAGGGACTATGGCTACACCTTC
CASSLLQGRDYGYTF
>TRBD2|TRBV19|NA|TRBJ2-1
TGTGCCAGTAGTATCCTCAGCGGGAGGTACTCCAATGAGCAGTTCTTC
CASSILSGRYSNEQFF
>TRBD2|TRBV6-4|many|TRBJ2-1
TGTGCCAGCAGCCAAAGGGGCGGGAGTCTGGATGAGCAGTTCTTC
CASSQRGGSLDEQFF
>NA|TRBV6-5|few|TRBJ1-5
TGTGCCAGCAGGAACAGGGAGGATCAGCCCCAGCATTTT
CASRNREDQPQHF
>TRBD1|TRBV6-1|NA|TRBJ2-7
TGTGCCAGCAGTGACCGACAGGGGGCTTACGAGCAGTACTTC
CASSDRQGAYEQYF
>TRBD2|TRBV6-4|NA|TRBJ2-1
TGTGCCAGCAGTGCTAGCGGGTCCTACAATGAGCAGTTCTTC
CASSASGSYNEQFF
>NA|TRBV4-3|NA|TRBJ1-2
TGCGCCAGCAGCCAATACGACGGGGGACACTATGGCTACACCTTC
CASSQYDGGHYGYTF
>TRBD2|TRBV27|many|TRBJ2-1
TGTGCCAGCAGTTTATTCCCACGGAGCGGGAGCTCCTACAATGAGCAGTTCTTC
CASSLFPRSGSSYNEQFF
>NA|TRBV19|NA|TRBJ2-5
TGTGCCAGTAGTATCGGGGAAGAGACCCAGTACTTC
CASSIGEETQYF
>NA|TRBV28|NA|TRBJ2-1
TGTGCCAGCAGCGAAACCTGGGACCCCCAGGTCCGTGAGCAGTTCTTC
CASSETWDPQVREQFF
>TRBD1|TRBV19|NA|TRBJ1-1
TGTGCCAGTACAGGGACAGGCTTAATGAACACTGAAGCTTTCTTT
CASTGTGLMNTEAFF
>TRBD2|TRBV27|NA|TRBJ2-5
TGTGCCAGCGGGACTAGTGCCCAAGAGACCCAGTACTTC
CASGTSAQETQYF
>NA|TRBV18|NA|TRBJ1-1
TGTGCCAGCTCACCACGAGTGGAGGTTCGAACTGAAGCTTTCTTT
CASSPRVEVRTEAFF
>NA|TRBV6-4|NA|TRBJ2-6
TGTGCCAGCAGTAGATCATGCTCACGACAAAGTCGGGCCAACGTCCTGACTTTC
CASSRSCSRQSRANVLTF
>TRBD2|TRBV15|few|TRBJ2-1
TGTGCCACCAGCAGCGGAGCGGGAGGGGTCGATGAGCAGTTCTTC
CATSSGAGGVDEQFF
>NA|TRBV27|NA|TRBJ1-5
TGTGCCAGCAGTTTATCGACGGGGGGTAGGCAGCCCCAGCATTTT
CASSLSTGGRQPQHF
>TRBD1|TRBV19|NA|TRBJ2-2
TGTGCCAGTTTCCCCCACACAGGGGGCGAAGGGGAGCTGTTTTTT
CASFPHTGGEGELFF
>TRBD1|TRBV5-1|NA|TRBJ2-7
TGCGCCAGCAGCTTGTATCCAGGGGGACGCGAGCAGTACTTC
CASSLYPGGREQYF
>NA|TRBV18|NA|TRBJ2-2
TGTGCCAGCTCACCGGACAGTTCGAACACCGGGGAGCTGTTTTTT
CASSPDSSNTGELFF
>NA|TRBV25-1|NA|TRBJ1-2
TGTGCCAGCAGTGATGACGGTAATGGCTACACCTTC
CASSDDGNGYTF
>TRBD1|TRBV6-6|few|TRBJ2-7
TGTGCCAGCAGTTACGCCAACAGGGGCTACTACGAGCAGTACTTC
CASSYANRGYYEQYF
>NA|TRBV2|NA|TRBJ2-7
TGTGCCAGCAGTCTGTCCCCTGCCTACGAGCAGTACTTC
CASSLSPAYEQYF
>TRBD1|TRBV7-6|NA|TRBJ2-5
TGTGCCAGCAGGCACAATAGACCCGGGACAGGGGGTGTCCAGGTTAAAGAGACCCAGTACTTC
CASRHNRPGTGGVQVKETQYF
>NA|TRBV6-1|NA|TRBJ1-1
TGTGCCAGCAGTGCGATGAGGACGATGAACACTGAAGCTTTCTTT
CASSAMRTMNTEAFF
>NA|TRBV7-6|NA|TRBJ2-7
TGTGCCAGCAGCTTAACTGGGGCTGGTTTGATGGAGCAGTACTTC
CASSLTGAGLMEQYF
>NA|TRBV5-4|NA|TRBJ2-1
TGTGCCAGCAGCACTGTTGCCGTGAGCTCCTACAATGAGCAGTTCTTC
CASSTVAVSSYNEQFF
>NA|TRBV9|NA|TRBJ2-1
TGTGCCAGCAGCGTAACTGGTCACATCTCCTACAATGAGCAGTTCTTC
CASSVTGHISYNEQFF
>TRBD2|TRBV11-2|NA|TRBJ2-1
TGTGCCAGCAGCTTAGAATTGGGGACTAATTACCATGAGCAGTTCTTC
CASSLELGTNYHEQFF
>NA|TRBV5-1|once|TRBJ2-1
TGCGCCACCAGCAAAGGTAAAAACAATGAGCAGTTCTTC
CATSKGKNNEQFF
>NA|TRBV4-1|NA|TRBJ2-7
TGCGCCACCGGGCGGTGGGGCTACGAGCAGTACTTC
CATGRWGYEQYF